Presented here are 16 T cell receptor beta chains from one specimen sequenced in a study of regulatory T cells in long-lasting Graves disease. Time point given: newly diagnosed GD, antithyroid drugs for less than 3 months. RNA isolated from PBMCs was used to make the TCR library. Researchers made TCR beta libraries by using iRepertoire HTBI primers and running Arm-PCR on CDR3 regions. MiXCR, run by TCRdb on the multiplex PCR reads, gives a single entry per CDR3 protein. In the table there are approximately 350,000 distinct CDR3 sequences, around 15% of which are singletons. Separately, the same data were catalogued under a study of T cells in Graves' hyperthyroidism and ophthalmopathy.

Sequences were derived from peripheral blood mononuclear cells (PBMCs), sampled at new diagnosis, from a patient treated with antithyroid drugs. The receptors derive from a woman between 18 and 29 years old with Graves disease.

This clonotype came up many times. This chain uses TRBV18 with TRBJ2-7; possibly TRBD1 or TRBD2 for D (5 bases each). This CDR3 has 13 residues. Germline V gene sequence: CDR1 KGHSH, CDR2 LQKENI. The ends were cut back, 2 bases at V and 6 bases at J, with 11 bases in the middle. The CDR3 DNA follows: TGTGCCAGCTCACCAGCCGGGACCCGCGAGCAGTACTTC. The encoded protein is CASSPAGTREQYF. Together with reference TRBV18 and TRBJ2-7, the CDR3 gives the full variable domain: NAGVMQNPRHLVRRRGQEARLRCSPMKGHSHVYWYRQLPEEGLKFMVYLQKENIIDESGMPKERFSAEFPKEGPSILRIQQVVRGDSAAYFCASSPAGTREQYFGPGTRLTVT.

This clonotype was picked up a small number of times. This chain links TRBV25-1 with TRBJ1-2; possible D gene TRBD1, 6 bases. Germline CDR1 MGHDK, CDR2 SYGVNS. V shed 4 bases and J shed 4 bases, with 10 bases lying between them. This CDR3 region has 13 residues. CDR3 nucleotides: TGTGCCAGCAGTGGACGGGGGGCCTATGGCTACACCTTC. Protein product: CASSGRGAYGYTF.

Comments on this clonotype: A much larger clone sits a single nucleotide away, making a read error possible. The genes are TRBV6-5 and TRBJ1-1; the D is unclear. Per germline, CDR1 MNHEY and CDR2 SVGAGI. This CDR3 has 14 amino acids. V lost 2 bases, J lost 1 base, and 8 bases lay in between. The CDR3 is CASSYLSTNTEAFF. Here the CDR3 DNA reads TGTGCCAGCAGTTACCTGAGCACGAACACTGAAGCTTTCTTT.

The sample holds many counts of this clonotype. CDR3 residues: CASSPRAATGELFF. CDR3 nucleotides: TGTGCCAGCAGTCCCAGAGCGGCCACCGGGGAGCTGTTTTTT. The chain carries TRBV12-3 or TRBV12-4 and TRBJ2-2, with D possibly being TRBD2 (5 bases). CDR3 length equals 14 residues. V lost 5 bases to trimming and J lost 4 bases, with 11 bases between them.

In its sample, this clonotype was seen many times. The J gene is TRBJ2-5, the V gene TRBV5-1; D may be TRBD1 or TRBD2 (5 bases each). The CDR3 loop spans 14 amino acids. Germline assignment: CDR1 SGHRS and CDR2 YFSETQ. Trimming left V 0 bases short and J 0 bases short, with 6 bases between. CDR3 residues: CASSLEGHQETQYF. The CDR3 bases are TGCGCCAGCAGCTTGGAGGGACACCAAGAGACCCAGTACTTC.

This clonotype was counted between two and nine times. This could be a read error, since a much larger clone is one nucleotide away. The CDR3 does not end in the conserved phenylalanine or tryptophan, so this is likely a read error. The chain carries TRBV7-2 and TRBJ2-1, with 7 bases identical to TRBD2. Trimming cost V 2 bases and J 7 bases; bases outside gene matches: 11. CDR3 length equals 16 residues. CDR1 and CDR2 (germline): SGHTA, FQGNSA. The CDR3 loop reads CASSLNPAGKGNEQFS. In DNA, the CDR3 is TGTGCCAGCAGCTTAAATCCAGCGGGAAAGGGGAATGAGCAGTTCTCC.

This clonotype has at least ten counts. The V call is TRBV12-3 or TRBV12-4, the J call TRBJ1-6; the D gene is possibly TRBD1 (5 bases). V shed 4 bases and J shed 8 bases, with 18 bases lying between them. This CDR3 region has 16 residues. CDR3 bases: TGTGCCAGCAGTTCCTTCTGGGGGTCGGGGGATTCACCCCTCCACTTT. It codes for CASSSFWGSGDSPLHF.

This clonotype was recorded a few times. The chain has TRBV29-1 and TRBJ2-7, with 7 positions matching TRBD1. The CDR3 extends over 11 amino acids. The ends lost 7 bases at V and 4 bases at J; junction bases unmatched: 4. Germline assignment: CDR1 SQVTM and CDR2 ANQGSEA. In DNA form, the CDR3 reads TGCAGCGCCCAGGGGGTGTACGAGCAGTACTTC. Translating gives CSAQGVYEQYF.

The chain joins TRBV5-6 to TRBJ2-7, with D perhaps given as TRBD1 or TRBD2 (5 bases each). This CDR3 has 15 amino acids. Germline lookup yields CDR1 SGHDT and CDR2 YYEEEE. V lost 1 base, J lost 3 bases, and 14 bases lay in between. CDR3 coding DNA: TGTGCCAGCAGCTTGTGGGCAGGGAGAAACTACGAGCAGTACTTC. It translates to CASSLWAGRNYEQYF.

This clonotype was recorded at least ten times. This sequence joins TRBV20-1 and TRBJ2-5, with D tentatively TRBD2 (6 bases). Per the germline V gene, CDR1 is DFQATT and CDR2 is SNEGSKA (reference sequence). V lost 3 bases and J 5 bases, leaving 16 bases between the germline ends. The CDR3 is made up of 14 amino acids. The chain's CDR3 is CSARDGSHPETQYF. CDR3 DNA sequence: TGCAGTGCTAGGGACGGGAGTCATCCCGAGACCCAGTACTTC.

This clonotype was seen more than once but under ten times. Here the CDR3 reads CASSLQVYGYTF. For the CDR3, the DNA is TGTGCCAGCAGTTTACAGGTCTATGGCTACACCTTC. This rearrangement joins TRBV28 to TRBJ1-2, with D unresolved. There are 12 residues in the CDR3. Trimming left V 2 bases short and J 4 bases short, with 5 bases between. CDR1 and CDR2 from the germline V gene are MDHEN and SYDVKM.

The CDR3, as DNA: TGTGCCAGCAGACCAATAGACGGAGACTACGAGCAGTACTTC. Translated, it gives CASRPIDGDYEQYF. The chain joins TRBV12-3 or TRBV12-4 to TRBJ2-7; D gene ambiguous. V lost 6 bases, J lost 3 bases, and 15 bases lay in between. The CDR3 runs to 14 residues.

This clonotype was seen repeatedly, ten times or more. The CDR3 protein is CASRTGTANTGELFF. In DNA form, the CDR3 reads TGTGCCAGCAGGACCGGGACCGCGAACACCGGGGAGCTGTTTTTT. The J gene is TRBJ2-2, the V gene TRBV11-2; D could derive from TRBD1 or TRBD2 (5 bases each). Per germline, CDR1 SGHAT and CDR2 FQNNGV. Trimming pared 6 bases from V and 0 bases from J, leaving 11 bases between. There are 15 residues in the CDR3.

Worth noting for this clonotype: Compared with germline, one end of the junction differs, possibly owing to a read error. The chain uses TRBV6-4 and TRBJ2-7; no reliable D call. CDR3 length: 13 amino acids. Germline lookup yields CDR1 MRHNA and CDR2 SNTAGT. The CDR3 reads CASSYQGSYGQYF. CDR3 sequence (DNA): TGTGCCAGCAGTTACCAAGGATCCTACGGGCAGTACTTC.

This clonotype showed up many times. The rearrangement joins TRBV3-1 to TRBJ2-4; D may be TRBD2 (6 bases). V was clipped by 4 bases and J by 6 bases, with 13 bases between them. Germline CDR1 is LGHDT and CDR2 is YNNKEL (reference sequence). This CDR3 has 14 amino acids. As DNA, the CDR3 is TGTGCCAGCAGCCCCCAAGGAGGGGTAAACATTCAGTACTTC. Protein: CASSPQGGVNIQYF.

This clonotype has a count of ten or more. The chain combines TRBV10-2 with TRBJ2-7; 10 nucleotides line up with TRBD2. With V trimmed by 0 bases and J by 9 bases, 8 bases remained unmatched. Per the germline V gene, CDR1 is WSHSY and CDR2 is SAAADI. The CDR3 has 15 amino acids. This chain's CDR3 is CASSESMVAGGAQYF. CDR3 DNA sequence: TGCGCCAGCAGTGAGTCGATGGTAGCGGGGGGCGCGCAGTACTTC.